A single sample gave rise to the 5 T cell receptor beta chains below, sequenced in a study of T cells in tumors after PD-1 blockade (dated by TCRdb to the late 2010s). To prepare the library, the immunoSEQ multiplex PCR assay was applied. Drawn from immuneACCESS, this table holds only the in-frame rearrangements with V and J called that TCRdb kept. Clones are partly lost; checked studies trace under half to an unresolved V gene and leave the rest unexplained. The sample table contains around 45,000 clones; only one count was recorded for 65% to 80% of them. The ten largest clonotypes hold approximately 8.3% of the sample. Sequenced material: PBMCs, taken before anti-PD-1 therapy. Receptors were obtained from a human donor with advanced basal cell or squamous cell carcinoma (not recorded which).

The chain couples TRBV19 to TRBJ2-5; 9 bases are a match to TRBD1. The junction had 2 bases not matched to a gene; V was cut back by 5 bases and J by 4 bases. CDR3 length: 13 amino acids. The germline V gene has CDR1 LNHDA and CDR2 SQIVND (reference sequence). CDR3 sequence: CASSGQGPETQYF. DNA for the CDR3: TGTGCCAGTAGTGGACAGGGGCCAGAGACCCAGTACTTC.

The chain employs TRBV28 and TRBJ1-1; no definite D call. The CDR3 spans 10 residues. V lost 6 bases to trimming and J lost 11 bases, with 10 bases between them. CDR1 MDHEN and CDR2 SYDVKM come from the germline V gene. CDR3: CASSSVKAFF. CDR3 in DNA: TGTGCCAGCAGCTCAGTAAAGGCTTTCTTT. Based on the CDR3 plus reference TRBV28 and TRBJ1-1, the full variable domain is DVKVTQSSRYLVKRTGEKVFLECVQDMDHENMFWYRQDPGLGLRLIYFSYDVKMKEKGDIPEGYSVSREKKERFSLILESASTNQTSMYLCASSSVKAFFGQGTRLTVV.

CDR3 DNA: TGTGCCACCAGTGATTTTGGGTCGGGGCGGAGCAATGAGCAGTTCTTC. Protein sequence: CATSDFGSGRSNEQFF. The chain joins TRBV24-1 to TRBJ2-1; D may match TRBD1 or TRBD2 (5 bases each). CDR3 length equals 16 residues. In germline, CDR1 is KGHDR, CDR2 SFDVKD. Between the trimmed V and J ends, which lost 1 base and 6 bases, there was a span of 15 bases.

The chain joins TRBV29-1 to TRBJ1-2, with 9 bases fitting TRBD1. The V and J ends lost 7 bases and 4 bases, in that order; junction bases with no gene match: 10. Per germline, CDR1 SQVTM and CDR2 ANQGSEA. This CDR3 has 14 residues. The CDR3 spells CSGERWDRAYGYTF. The CDR3 coding sequence is TGCAGCGGGGAAAGATGGGACAGGGCCTATGGCTACACCTTC.

DNA for the CDR3: TGTGCCAGTAGTATGGGCAGGGTTTACGAGCAGTACTTC. This sequence encodes CASSMGRVYEQYF. This chain uses TRBV19 with TRBJ2-7, with D possibly TRBD1 on 5 matching bases. The ends were cut back, 3 bases at V and 4 bases at J, with 10 bases in the middle. Per the germline V gene, CDR1 is LNHDA and CDR2 is SQIVND (reference sequence). This CDR3 spans 13 amino acids.